This T cell receptor beta chain emerged from a study of T cells after yellow fever vaccination. Whole-study context: Libraries from low-cell-number fractions were prepared with the SMART-Seq v4 Ultra Low Input RNA kit. General study findings and limits: Primary-vaccination clones mostly resurfaced post-booster (just under 98% CD4, 75% to 90% CD8).

This clonotype occurred many times. Its specificity is not known. The TCR cDNA carried a universal primer site and UMIs from 5'RACE template switching. TCRdb re-analysed the 5' RACE reads in MiXCR, keeping a single row per CDR3 protein. This sample carries 110,000 to 150,000 distinct CDR3 sequences, less than 8.5% of them seen once, and the ten largest clones take 0.55% to 0.7%. The CDR3 runs to 15 residues. CDR1 and CDR2 (germline): SGDLS, YYNGEE. The V gene lost 0 bases and the J gene lost 0 bases, with 10 bases spanning the gap. The starting material was CD4+ T cells sorted from PBMCs, obtained 10 days after the yellow fever booster vaccination. The genes are TRBV9 and TRBJ2-7; the D is unclear. This sequence originates from a man under 40 who received the YFV17D yellow fever vaccine. DNA of the CDR3: TGTGCCAGCAGCGTAGCCGAGATCTCCTCCTACGAGCAGTACTTC. This sequence encodes CASSVAEISSYEQYF.